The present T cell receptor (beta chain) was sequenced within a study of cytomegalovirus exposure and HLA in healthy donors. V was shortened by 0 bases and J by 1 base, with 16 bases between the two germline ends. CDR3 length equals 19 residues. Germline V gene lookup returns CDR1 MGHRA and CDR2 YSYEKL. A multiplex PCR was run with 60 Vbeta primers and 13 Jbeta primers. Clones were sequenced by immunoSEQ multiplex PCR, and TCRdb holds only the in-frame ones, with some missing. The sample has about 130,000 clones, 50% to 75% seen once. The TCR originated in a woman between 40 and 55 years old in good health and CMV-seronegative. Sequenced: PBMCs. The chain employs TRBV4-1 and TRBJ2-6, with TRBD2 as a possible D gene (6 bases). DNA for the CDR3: TGCGCCAGCAGCCAAGACGGGGGAAACAGTAGGTCTGGGGCCAACGTCCTGACTTTC. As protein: CASSQDGGNSRSGANVLTF.